One sample yielded the 18 T cell receptor beta chains listed below, sequenced in a study of shared clonotypes between healthy human individuals. The protocol was immunoSEQ multiplex PCR, while the TCRdb copy is restricted to in-frame clones and leaves out a portion. This sample has around 2,000,000 clones, with about 95% found just once. Source material: naive CD4+ T cells sorted from blood. The subset here: CD45RA+ positively selected. The receptors were sampled from a man between 18 and 29 years old in good health.

Here the CDR3 reads CASSFGDNEQFF. In nucleotides, the CDR3 is TGTGCCAGCAGCTTTGGAGACAATGAGCAGTTCTTC. The V and J genes are TRBV11-3 and TRBJ2-1; no clear D gene. Germline CDR1 and CDR2: SGHNT and YENEEA. The V end lost 3 bases, the J end lost 5 bases, and 5 bases lay between the germline ends. The CDR3 contains 12 residues. Full variable domain (outside the CDR3, taken from reference TRBV11-3 and TRBJ2-1): EAGVVQSPRYKIIEKKQPVAFWCNPISGHNTLYWYLQNLGQGPELLIRYENEEAVDDSQLPKDRFSAERLKGVDSTLKIQPAELGDSAVYLCASSFGDNEQFFGPGTRLTVL.

The rearrangement links TRBV6-6 to TRBJ2-5, with 8 bases lining up with TRBD1. The CDR3 runs to 15 residues. With 2 bases clipped from V and 4 bases from J, the junction kept 6 bases outside the gene matches. From germline, CDR1 is MNHNY and CDR2 SVGAGI (reference sequence). For the CDR3, the DNA is TGTGCCAGCAGTTACCGGACAGGGTCGCGAGAGACCCAGTACTTC. Translated: CASSYRTGSRETQYF.

Note on this clone: The sample contains more than one DNA sequence encoding this CDR3. This chain uses TRBV18 with TRBJ2-3; 11 bases are shared with TRBD1. The CDR3 is made up of 15 amino acids. V lost 3 bases and J lost 3; bases outside the gene matches: 2. The germline CDR1 and CDR2 sequences are KGHSH and LQKENI. CDR3 region: CASSPGTGGTDTQYF. CDR3 nucleotide sequence: TGTGCCAGCTCACCGGGGACAGGGGGGACAGATACGCAGTATTTT.

The V and J genes are TRBV2 and TRBJ2-5; no clear D gene. Deletions cut 7 bases from V and 0 bases from J, with 6 bases between. This CDR3 is 12 amino acids long. Germline lookup yields CDR1 SNHLY and CDR2 FYNNEI. This CDR3 is CASTRHQETQYF. The CDR3 DNA reads TGTGCCAGCACTCGACACCAAGAGACCCAGTACTTC.

The chain links TRBV7-2 to TRBJ1-6; D may be TRBD1 (6 bases). V was shortened by 4 bases and J by 15 bases, with 16 bases between the two germline ends. The CDR3 has 13 residues. The germline V gene has CDR1 SGHTA and CDR2 FQGNSA. The CDR3 loop reads CASSSSSGVSLHF. CDR3 in DNA: TGTGCCAGCAGCTCCTCGTCAGGGGTCAGCCTCCACTTT.

This clone was counted only a few times. V gene TRBV10-2 combines with J gene TRBJ1-6; D not certain. The CDR3 has 13 amino acids. The V end was cut by 7 bases, the J end by 9 bases, with 13 bases between. Germline V lookup: CDR1 WSHSY, CDR2 SAAADI. This CDR3 reads CASKLKGASPLHF. The CDR3 nucleotides are TGCGCCAGCAAACTAAAGGGAGCTTCACCCCTCCACTTT.

The chain recombines TRBV30 with TRBJ2-3; the D gene could be TRBD1 or TRBD2 (5 bases each). The CDR3 is made up of 12 amino acids. Germline loops: CDR1 GTSNPN, CDR2 SVGIG (reference sequence). Trimming took off 0 bases at V and 6 bases at J, with 7 bases between the two ends. Written as DNA, the CDR3 is TGTGCCTGGAGTGTATGGGGGGATACGCAGTATTTT. Protein: CAWSVWGDTQYF.

The chain combines TRBV27 with TRBJ2-7; D is ambiguous. Germline CDR1 reads MNHEY; CDR2 reads SMNVEV (reference sequence). Between the trimmed V and J ends, which lost 9 bases and 6 bases, there was a span of 15 bases. This CDR3 spans 12 amino acids. CDR3 sequence: CASAPPTGEQYF. The CDR3 bases are TGTGCCAGTGCGCCCCCAACGGGCGAGCAGTACTTC.

V is TRBV6-4 and J is TRBJ2-1; possible D gene TRBD2, 6 bases. V lost 7 bases, J lost 4 bases, and 11 bases lay in between. Germline V gene sequence: CDR1 MRHNA, CDR2 SNTAGT. CDR3 length equals 13 residues. DNA for the CDR3: TGTGCCAGCAAAAAGGGACTGTACAATGAGCAGTTCTTC. Translating it yields CASKKGLYNEQFF.

To note about this clone: The sample holds other DNA sequences that translate to the same CDR3. J is TRBJ2-1 and V is TRBV30; 7 bases line up with TRBD2. CDR3 length: 11 residues. The V gene end was trimmed by 4 bases and the J gene end by 10 bases; junction bases not matched to a gene: 4. Germline assignment: CDR1 GTSNPN and CDR2 SVGIG (reference sequence). Here the CDR3 reads CAWTSGGEQFF. For the CDR3, the DNA is TGTGCCTGGACTAGCGGAGGGGAGCAGTTCTTC.

The V and J genes are TRBV18 and TRBJ2-7; D remains unclear. Deletions cut 4 bases from V and 5 bases from J, with 12 bases between. The CDR3 runs to 13 residues. Germline loops: CDR1 KGHSH, CDR2 LQKENI. The CDR3 here is CASSRLSADEQYF. CDR3 nucleotides: TGTGCCAGCTCACGTCTGTCCGCGGACGAGCAGTACTTC.

The chain employs TRBV7-9 and TRBJ1-1; D is ambiguous. CDR1 SEHNR and CDR2 FQNEAQ come from the germline V gene (reference sequence). V was trimmed by 1 base and J by 4 bases, leaving 10 bases between them. The CDR3 is made up of 14 amino acids. The CDR3 sequence: CASSLGERSTEAFF. CDR3 coding DNA: TGTGCCAGCAGCTTAGGGGAGAGAAGCACTGAAGCTTTCTTT.

This clone was seen a handful of times. The chain couples TRBV6-5 to TRBJ2-3; D not resolved. CDR1 MNHEY and CDR2 SVGAGI come from the germline V gene. Trimming cost V 6 bases and J 3 bases, with 4 bases left between them. The CDR3 runs 11 residues. The CDR3 DNA reads as TGTGCCAGCAGGCAGACAGATACGCAGTATTTT. This sequence encodes CASRQTDTQYF.

With regard to this clone: This may come from a read error, since a much larger clone is one base off. The rearrangement joins TRBV29-1 to TRBJ2-7; D gene uncertain. V was cut by 5 bases and J by 5 bases, with 16 bases left in between. CDR3 length: 13 amino acids. Germline V gives CDR1 SQVTM, CDR2 ANQGSEA. The DNA of the CDR3 is TGCAGCGTTCAACGGTTGCTCCGAGACGAGCAGTACTTC. Translation gives CSVQRLLRDEQYF.

The chain recombines TRBV6-1 with TRBJ2-5; D perhaps matches TRBD2 (6 bases). The CDR3 contains 15 residues. Germline V gives CDR1 MNHNS, CDR2 SASEGT. V lost 2 bases, J lost 3 bases, and 13 bases lay in between. DNA of the CDR3: TGTGCCAGCAGTGAAACTGTGGGAGGTAAAGAGACCCAGTACTTC. This encodes CASSETVGGKETQYF.

The rearrangement links TRBV5-5 to TRBJ2-5, with D unresolved. The germline gives CDR1 SGHKS, CDR2 YYEKEE (reference sequence). Trimming left V 1 base short and J 4 bases short, with 5 bases between. This CDR3 is built from 12 residues. The CDR3: CASSLPPETQYF. The CDR3 DNA is TGTGCCAGCAGCTTGCCCCCAGAGACCCAGTACTTC.

The V call is TRBV28, the J call TRBJ1-1; the match to TRBD1 covers 8 bases. Germline V gene data show CDR1 as MDHEN and CDR2 as SYDVKM. The CDR3 spans 15 residues. With V trimmed by 4 bases and J by 1 base, 5 bases remained unmatched. CDR3 in DNA: TGTGCCAGCAGTTGGGGACAGGAGGGGAACACTGAAGCTTTCTTT. Its translation is CASSWGQEGNTEAFF.

The J gene is TRBJ2-2, the V gene TRBV6-4; D may match TRBD1 or TRBD2 (5 bases each). CDR3 length: 15 amino acids. Germline V gene lookup returns CDR1 MRHNA and CDR2 SNTAGT. Deletions cut 5 bases from V and 4 bases from J, with 14 bases between. The CDR3 region has the DNA TGTGCCAGCAGTTCAGAGGGACCTTCCACCGGGGAGCTGTTTTTT. It yields the protein CASSSEGPSTGELFF.